The clone carrying this T cell receptor (beta chain) showed up many times. For TCRbeta, the library was prepared with unique molecular identifiers. One entry per CDR3 protein results from TCRdb running MiXCR on the PCR reads. The data contain 700,000 to 850,000 distinct CDR3 sequences, around 15% of them seen just once; the ten biggest clones take up 5%. Germline trimming cut 1 base from V and 5 bases from J; bases unmatched to any gene: 2. CDR1 and CDR2 (germline): MGHRA, YSYEKL. The CDR3 sequence is 16 residues long. This entry is derived from a study of T-cell reconstitution after alpha-beta-depleted transplantation in children.

The source of this sequence is a male patient aged 10-17 years who had a stem cell transplant for acute lymphoblastic leukemia, so the T cells may come from the graft donor. The sample here was PBMCs, mostly from graft donor cells, taken 360 days after TCRalphabeta/CD19-depleted stem cell transplant. This chain uses TRBV4-1 with TRBJ2-1; 13 positions match TRBD2. The CDR3 here is CASSQVGLAGDNEQFF. In DNA, the CDR3 is TGCGCCAGCAGCCAAGTTGGACTAGCGGGAGACAATGAGCAGTTCTTC.